This T cell receptor (beta chain) was captured by sequencing in a study of blood T cells in healthy people across ages. Findings of the study overall: More naive CD4+ cells and higher diversity were found in long-lived than in aged donors. The study found TCR beta diversity correlated strongly with naive T cell percentage. With age, beta diversity per million T cells declined roughly linearly, significantly by around 43.

The authors ran a second PCR of roughly 7 to 11 cycles using a sample-barcoded 5' primer and a J-beta primer mix. With 12 random nucleotides, a template-switch adaptor tagged each individual cDNA molecule. TCRdb reanalysed the 5' RACE reads using MiXCR and keeps one entry per CDR3 protein. The sample shows more than 1 million distinct CDR3 sequences, around 43% of them seen only once. A remark on this clonotype: The antigen remains undetermined.

There are 17 residues in the CDR3. The junction had 14 bases not matched to a gene; V was cut back by 4 bases and J by 6 bases. Germline V gives CDR1 SGHVS, CDR2 FNYEAQ. The rearrangement links TRBV7-6 to TRBJ2-3; 9 positions agree with TRBD1. The clonotype comes from a woman aged 55-69 years in good health. Sequencing used blood. The DNA of the CDR3 is TGTGCCAGCAGCTCCAAGCTGTGGGACAGGGCGGGGGATACGCAGTATTTT. This translates into CASSSKLWDRAGDTQYF.